One and the same sample provided the 15 T cell receptor beta chains below, sequenced in a study of OX40 agonist ivuxolimab in advanced cancers. Here immunoSEQ multiplex PCR was the method, and the copy in TCRdb shows in-frame clones only, minus some. This sample has about 59,000 clones, with 75% to 90% found just once. This material consisted of CD4+ or CD8+ T cells sorted from blood, taken in a trial of the OX40 agonist ivuxolimab. Receptors were obtained from an adult with an advanced solid tumor such as melanoma, head and neck, liver or kidney cancer.

The chain carries TRBV7-9 and TRBJ2-2; 9 bases fit TRBD1. The germline V gene has CDR1 SEHNR and CDR2 FQNEAQ (reference sequence). V lost 4 bases, J lost 7 bases, and 13 bases stayed unmatched. The CDR3 loop spans 17 amino acids. CDR3 nucleotides: TGTGCCAGCAGCTCCCCCGTGGGACAGGGTGTTGACGGGGAGCTGTTTTTT. It translates to CASSSPVGQGVDGELFF.

The J gene is TRBJ2-3, the V gene TRBV4-2; 10 bases are a match to TRBD2. Per germline, CDR1 LGHNA and CDR2 YNFKEQ. J gave up 5 bases and V 0 bases, and 5 bases lay outside the gene matches. The CDR3 spans 16 residues. This chain's CDR3 is CASSQDYLAGVDTQYF. The CDR3, as DNA: TGTGCCAGCAGCCAAGATTACCTAGCGGGGGTAGATACGCAGTATTTT.

This chain links TRBV15 with TRBJ2-1; 8 bases fit TRBD1. The V segment lost 2 bases and the J segment 8 bases; nucleotides outside the gene matches: 11. The CDR3 loop spans 16 amino acids. Germline CDR1 LNHNV, CDR2 YYDKDF (reference sequence). In DNA form, the CDR3 reads TGTGCCACCAGCAGATCTCCGGACAGGGTCATCGATGAGCAGTTCTTC. This gives the protein CATSRSPDRVIDEQFF.

This chain connects TRBV5-1 to TRBJ1-6; D possibly corresponds to TRBD1 (5 bases). The CDR3 is 14 amino acids. Germline values: CDR1 SGHRS, CDR2 YFSETQ. V was pared by 0 bases and J by 9 bases, with 10 bases between. The CDR3 here is CASSLGQGGSPLHF. For the CDR3, the DNA is TGCGCCAGCAGCTTGGGGCAGGGAGGTTCACCCCTCCACTTT. The full variable domain, completed using reference TRBV5-1 and TRBJ1-6, is KAGVTQTPRYLIKTRGQQVTLSCSPISGHRSVSWYQQTPGQGLQFLFEYFSETQRNKGNFPGRFSGRQFSNSRSEMNVSTLELGDSALYLCASSLGQGGSPLHFGNGTRLTVT.

The V call is TRBV5-4, the J call TRBJ1-2; 11 positions agree with TRBD1. The V segment lost 5 bases and the J segment 7 bases; nucleotides outside the gene matches: 4. CDR3 length: 13 amino acids. Looked up from germline, CDR1 is SGHNT and CDR2 is YYREEE (reference sequence). In nucleotides, the CDR3 is TGTGCCAGCAGTCGGACAGGGGGCAGTGGCTACACCTTC. Its translation is CASSRTGGSGYTF. The full variable domain, completed using reference TRBV5-4 and TRBJ1-2, is ETGVTQSPTHLIKTRGQQVTLRCSSQSGHNTVSWYQQALGQGPQFIFQYYREEENGRGNFPPRFSGLQFPNYSSELNVNALELDDSALYLCASSRTGGSGYTFGSGTRLTVV.

The chain uses TRBV2 and TRBJ2-5; tentative D call: TRBD1 (6 bases). The V gene lost 3 bases and the J gene lost 5 bases, with 10 bases spanning the gap. The V gene's germline CDR1 is SNHLY and CDR2 FYNNEI. The CDR3 contains 13 residues. The CDR3, as DNA: TGTGCCAGCAGTGACCAGGGGATGGAGACCCAGTACTTC. It specifies CASSDQGMETQYF.

The CDR3 region has the DNA TGTGCCAGTAGTATGGAACGAGGAGGCGAGCAGTACTTC. Its protein product is CASSMERGGEQYF. The rearrangement links TRBV19 to TRBJ2-7, with a weak D call TRBD2 (5 bases). This CDR3 is built from 13 residues. CDR1 is LNHDA and CDR2 is SQIVND in the germline V gene (reference sequence). With 3 bases removed from V and 6 bases from J, the gap between germline ends came to 12 bases.

The chain has TRBV10-3 and TRBJ2-1; unclear D gene. The ends were cut back, 3 bases at V and 0 bases at J, with 3 bases in the middle. Germline V lookup: CDR1 ENHRY, CDR2 SYGVKD. There are 13 residues in the CDR3. The CDR3 is CAISDNSYNEQFF. CDR3 DNA sequence: TGTGCCATCAGTGATAACTCCTACAATGAGCAGTTCTTC.

The genes are TRBV7-2 and TRBJ1-1, with 7 bases identical to TRBD1. This CDR3 contains 12 residues. The germline V gene encodes CDR1 SGHTA and CDR2 FQGNSA. The junction had 4 bases not matched to a gene; V was cut back by 6 bases and J by 6 bases. The CDR3 spells CASSYRGSEAFF. The DNA for the CDR3 is TGTGCCAGCAGTTACAGGGGCTCTGAAGCTTTCTTT. The full variable domain, with the rest looked up from reference TRBV7-2 and TRBJ1-1, is GAGVSQSPSNKVTEKGKDVELRCDPISGHTALYWYRQSLGQGLEFLIYFQGNSAPDKSGLPSDRFSAERTGGSVSTLTIQRTQQEDSAVYLCASSYRGSEAFFGQGTRLTVV.

This chain links TRBV14 with TRBJ2-3, with unresolved D. The CDR3 extends over 14 amino acids. CDR1 and CDR2 (germline): SGHDN, FVKESK. The V gene lost 0 bases and the J gene lost 0 bases, with 4 bases spanning the gap. Here the CDR3 DNA reads TGTGCCAGCAGCCAAGATCCAAGCACAGATACGCAGTATTTT. Its translation: CASSQDPSTDTQYF.

Concerning this clone: Compared with germline, one end of the junction differs, possibly owing to a read error. The genes are TRBV11-2 and TRBJ2-1; 12 positions agree with TRBD2. This CDR3 is 15 amino acids long. Germline CDR1 reads SGHAT; CDR2 reads FQNNGV. The CDR3 region has the DNA TGTGCCAGCAGCGGGGCTAAGACTAGCGGGGGCCCCTTGATCTTC. Translated, it gives CASSGAKTSGGPLIF. The whole variable domain, remainder taken from reference TRBV11-2 and TRBJ2-1, is EAGVAQSPRYKIIEKRQSVAFWCNPISGHATLYWYQQILGQGPKLLIQFQNNGVVDDSQLPKDRFSAERLKGVDSTLKIQPAKLEDSAVYLCASSGAKTSGGPLIFGPGTRLTVL.

V and J are TRBV19 and TRBJ2-1, with D unclear. The CDR3 runs to 12 residues. Trimming took off 4 bases at V and 3 bases at J, with 4 bases between the two ends. The V gene's germline CDR1 is LNHDA and CDR2 SQIVND (reference sequence). CDR3 DNA sequence: TGTGCCAGTAGTAGCGGCTACAATGAGCAGTTCTTC. It yields the protein CASSSGYNEQFF. Together with reference TRBV19 and TRBJ2-1, the CDR3 gives the full variable domain: DGGITQSPKYLFRKEGQNVTLSCEQNLNHDAMYWYRQDPGQGLRLIYYSQIVNDFQKGDIAEGYSVSREKKESFPLTVTSAQKNPTAFYLCASSSGYNEQFFGPGTRLTVL.

This clone was observed once. The rearrangement links TRBV11-2 to TRBJ2-1; D is perhaps TRBD1 (6 bases). CDR3 length equals 15 residues. Germline V gene lookup returns CDR1 SGHAT and CDR2 FQNNGV. Trimming shortened V by 5 bases and J by 0 bases, and 11 bases separated the two germline ends. The CDR3 is CASSRGQTSYNEQFF. The CDR3 bases are TGTGCCAGCAGCCGAGGACAGACCTCCTACAATGAGCAGTTCTTC.

The chain employs TRBV2 and TRBJ1-6; tentative D call: TRBD1 (5 bases). V gave up 6 bases and J gave up 8 bases, with 17 bases separating them. This CDR3 contains 15 residues. CDR1 and CDR2 (germline): SNHLY, FYNNEI. The DNA for the CDR3 is TGTGCCAGCAGACCAACCGGGACTTTGTATTCACCCCTCCACTTT. It is translated as CASRPTGTLYSPLHF.

The chain uses TRBV12-5 and TRBJ1-2; possible D gene TRBD1, 6 bases. Germline V gene lookup returns CDR1 LGHNT and CDR2 FRNRAP. CDR3 length: 13 residues. V lost 7 bases and J lost 2, with 11 bases in between. Here the CDR3 DNA reads TGTGCTAGTGCCACCGGGACAAACTATGGCTACACCTTC. It encodes CASATGTNYGYTF.